These 11 T cell receptor beta chains came from one sample sequenced in a study of OX40 agonist ivuxolimab in advanced cancers. Repertoires were generated with immunoSEQ multiplex PCR, while TCRdb's copy carries only in-frame clones and drops some. This table has tens of thousands of clones, approximately 79% appearing once. The material sequenced was CD4+ or CD8+ T cells sorted from blood, taken in a trial of the OX40 agonist ivuxolimab. The receptors derive from an adult with an advanced solid tumor such as melanoma, head and neck, liver or kidney cancer.

The sample holds one count of this clone. This chain joins TRBV29-1 and TRBJ2-2, with D possibly matching TRBD2 (7 bases). With 6 bases removed from V and 5 bases from J, the gap between germline ends came to 19 bases. The CDR3 extends over 15 amino acids. From germline, CDR1 is SQVTM and CDR2 ANQGSEA. The CDR3 sequence: CSVYDGGRRTGELFF. The CDR3 DNA sequence: TGCAGCGTCTACGACGGGGGGCGCCGGACCGGGGAGCTGTTTTTT.

This chain links TRBV28 with TRBJ1-5, with a possible D match to TRBD1 (6 bases). The germline gives CDR1 MDHEN, CDR2 SYDVKM. Trimming stripped 6 bases from V and 5 bases from J, with 14 bases between. CDR3 size: 14 residues. DNA of the CDR3: TGTGCCAGCAGCCAAACAGGGAGGTATCAGCCCCAGCATTTT. Protein product: CASSQTGRYQPQHF. The entire variable domain, with the rest obtained from reference TRBV28 and TRBJ1-5, is as follows: DVKVTQSSRYLVKRTGEKVFLECVQDMDHENMFWYRQDPGLGLRLIYFSYDVKMKEKGDIPEGYSVSREKKERFSLILESASTNQTSMYLCASSQTGRYQPQHFGDGTRLSIL.

The chain combines TRBV28 with TRBJ2-3; D could derive from TRBD1 or TRBD2 (5 bases each). Germline V gene sequence: CDR1 MDHEN, CDR2 SYDVKM. This CDR3 comprises 15 residues. Deletions cut 6 bases from V and 1 base from J, with 14 bases between. In DNA, the CDR3 is TGTGCCAGCAGCGCACTACGGGACCGCACAGATACGCAGTATTTT. Its translation is CASSALRDRTDTQYF.

V gene TRBV7-2 combines with J gene TRBJ2-5; D possibly matches TRBD1 or TRBD2 (6 bases each). V dropped 3 bases and J dropped 2 bases, with 16 bases sitting between them. Germline V lookup: CDR1 SGHTA, CDR2 FQGNSA. This CDR3 region has 16 residues. In nucleotides, the CDR3 is TGTGCCAGCAGCTTGGGGGCCGGGACTGGGCAAGAGACCCAGTACTTC. This gives the protein CASSLGAGTGQETQYF.

The DNA of the CDR3 is TGTGCCAGTAGTGTCAACCTCGGGAGGAGGGCTTTAACGTGGTCTGGCTACACCTTC. Translating it yields CASSVNLGRRALTWSGYTF. The rearrangement uses TRBV19 and TRBJ1-2; D is ambiguous. The CDR3 runs 19 residues. CDR1 LNHDA and CDR2 SQIVND come from the germline V gene (reference sequence). Trimming took 5 bases from V and 7 from J, leaving 32 bases between them.

The rearrangement links TRBV28 to TRBJ2-3; weak D call: TRBD2 (5 bases). V was shortened by 3 bases and J by 7 bases, with 20 bases between the two germline ends. The germline V gene encodes CDR1 MDHEN and CDR2 SYDVKM. This CDR3 region has 16 residues. CDR3 in DNA: TGTGCCAGCAGTTTCCCCAAACGGGGTGGTAGAAATACGCAGTATTTT. This sequence encodes CASSFPKRGGRNTQYF.

As DNA, the CDR3 is TGTGCCAGTAGTATAGGCGGGAGCGGCCTTAGCACAGATACGCAGTATTTT. It specifies CASSIGGSGLSTDTQYF. The chain carries TRBV19 and TRBJ2-3; 7 positions agree with TRBD2. Unmatched junction bases numbered 7, after V lost 1 base and J lost 0 bases. In germline, CDR1 is LNHDA, CDR2 SQIVND (reference sequence). The CDR3 is 17 amino acids.

The V and J genes are TRBV19 and TRBJ1-1; D unclear. The V gene's germline CDR1 is LNHDA and CDR2 SQIVND (reference sequence). The V end was cut by 5 bases, the J end by 3 bases, with 16 bases between. This CDR3 is 15 amino acids long. CDR3 bases: TGTGCCAGTAGTTTACGATCCGGGCGGGACACTGAAGCTTTCTTT. This gives the protein CASSLRSGRDTEAFF. Drawing the rest from reference TRBV19 and TRBJ1-1, the complete variable domain is DGGITQSPKYLFRKEGQNVTLSCEQNLNHDAMYWYRQDPGQGLRLIYYSQIVNDFQKGDIAEGYSVSREKKESFPLTVTSAQKNPTAFYLCASSLRSGRDTEAFFGQGTRLTVV.

This chain uses TRBV7-8 with TRBJ2-1, with a possible D match to TRBD2 (5 bases). The CDR3 spans 13 residues. Germline loops: CDR1 SGHVS, CDR2 FQNEAQ. V was trimmed by 5 bases and J by 6 bases, leaving 11 bases between them. The CDR3 DNA sequence: TGTGCCAGCAGCCACACCGGGGTCAATGAGCAGTTCTTC. This gives the protein CASSHTGVNEQFF.

This clone was picked up a small number of times. The J gene is TRBJ2-2, the V gene TRBV7-2; D call uncertain. Germline V gives CDR1 SGHTA, CDR2 FQGNSA. V was pared by 6 bases and J by 0 bases, with 8 bases between. This CDR3 comprises 14 residues. CDR3 DNA: TGTGCCAGCAGGAAGGAGCCGAACACCGGGGAGCTGTTTTTT. Its protein is CASRKEPNTGELFF.

V is TRBV29-1 and J is TRBJ2-2; either TRBD1 or TRBD2 may supply D (5 bases each). This CDR3 spans 13 amino acids. With 4 bases removed from V and 2 bases from J, the gap between germline ends came to 8 bases. Germline V gives CDR1 SQVTM, CDR2 ANQGSEA. The CDR3 region has the DNA TGCAGCGTTGGGGACCTTAACACCGGGGAGCTGTTTTTT. Translated, it gives CSVGDLNTGELFF.